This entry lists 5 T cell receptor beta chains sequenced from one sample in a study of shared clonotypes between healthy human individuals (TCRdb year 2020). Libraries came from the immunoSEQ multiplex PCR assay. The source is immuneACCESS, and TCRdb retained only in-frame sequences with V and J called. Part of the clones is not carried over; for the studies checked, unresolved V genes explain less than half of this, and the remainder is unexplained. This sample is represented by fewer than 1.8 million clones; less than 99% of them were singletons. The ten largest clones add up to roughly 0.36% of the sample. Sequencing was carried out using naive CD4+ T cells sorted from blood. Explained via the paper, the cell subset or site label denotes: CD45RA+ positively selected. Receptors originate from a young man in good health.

The CDR3 nucleotides read TGCGCCAGCAGCTTCACCCGCAACACTGAAGCTTTCTTT. It translates to CASSFTRNTEAFF. The chain employs TRBV5-1 and TRBJ1-1; no clear D gene. Trimming shortened V by 2 bases and J by 2 bases, and 7 bases separated the two germline ends. This CDR3 spans 13 amino acids. The germline gives CDR1 SGHRS, CDR2 YFSETQ.

Here the CDR3 reads CSVGDGNSYEQYF. As DNA, the CDR3 is TGCAGCGTTGGGGACGGAAACTCCTACGAGCAGTACTTC. The chain links TRBV29-1 to TRBJ2-7; D possibly matches TRBD1 or TRBD2 (5 bases each). Looked up from germline, CDR1 is SQVTM and CDR2 is ANQGSEA. The CDR3 spans 13 residues. V lost 4 bases and J 0 bases, leaving 10 bases between the germline ends.

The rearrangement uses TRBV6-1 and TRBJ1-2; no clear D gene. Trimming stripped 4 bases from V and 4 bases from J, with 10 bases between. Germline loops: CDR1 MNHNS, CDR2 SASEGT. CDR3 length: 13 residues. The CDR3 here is CASSGTSLYGYTF. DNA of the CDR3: TGTGCCAGCAGTGGAACCAGCCTCTATGGCTACACCTTC.

CDR3 nucleotides: TGTGCCAGCAGCTTAAGCCCCCTATATGGCTACACCTTC. Residues: CASSLSPLYGYTF. V and J are TRBV7-2 and TRBJ1-2, with unresolved D. Trimming left V 2 bases short and J 5 bases short, with 9 bases between. The CDR3 extends over 13 amino acids. Per germline, CDR1 SGHTA and CDR2 FQGNSA.

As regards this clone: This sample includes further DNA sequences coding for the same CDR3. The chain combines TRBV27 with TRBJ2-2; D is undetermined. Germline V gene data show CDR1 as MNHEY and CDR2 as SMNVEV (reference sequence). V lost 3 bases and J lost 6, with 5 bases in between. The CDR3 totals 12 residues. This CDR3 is CASSLSAGELFF. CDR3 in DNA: TGTGCCAGCAGTTTGTCAGCCGGGGAGCTGTTTTTT.